Included here is one T cell receptor (beta chain) sequence, with context. Its matching antigen is unknown. This sample stems from a study of cytomegalovirus exposure and HLA in healthy donors. Study-wide results and caveats: A later examination showed that TCR association rates differed by HLA locus, with DRB1 most and HLA-C fewest. Across all donors, roughly uniform sequencing depth was an assumption of the presence/absence analyses. There were three CMV-associated chains whose specificity for CMV antigens was confirmed in vitro.

The CDR3 is 16 amino acids. The junction had 6 bases not matched to a gene; V was cut back by 3 bases and J by 2 bases. CDR1 and CDR2 from the germline V gene are LNHDA and SQIVND (reference sequence). A multiplex PCR was run with 60 Vbeta primers and 13 Jbeta primers. Assay used: immunoSEQ multiplex PCR; TCRdb lists only in-frame clones, some missing. The table has 95,000 to 150,000 clones, around 80% seen once. This chain uses TRBV19 with TRBJ2-3; 9 nucleotides align to TRBD2. The sample comprised PBMCs. This sequence was found in a man aged 25 to 40 in good health and CMV-seronegative. This chain's CDR3 is CASSMWSSGDTDTQYF. The DNA for the CDR3 is TGTGCCAGTAGTATGTGGTCTAGCGGGGACACAGATACGCAGTATTTT.